The next 17 T cell receptor beta chains were all read from a single sample in a study of T cells after posttransplantation cyclophosphamide. Sampled 1 year posttransplant, controls received myeloablative marrow transplants, methotrexate and a calcineurin inhibitor. The repertoire was sequenced with immunoSEQ multiplex PCR; TCRdb's copy has only in-frame clones and lacks some. The sample has 15,000 to 20,000 clones, 80% to 90% seen once. Here the sequenced sample was PBMCs, taken 410 to 450 days after allogeneic stem cell transplant with calcineurin inhibitor and methotrexate. The receptor source for this set is a male patient aged 25-45 years who received an allogeneic stem cell transplant from an unrelated donor, was CMV-positive, and had acute and chronic GVHD. A subset of T cells may come from the graft donor.

The chain combines TRBV6-5 with TRBJ1-6; D unresolved. Trimming took 2 bases from V and 0 from J, leaving 5 bases between them. The CDR3 is 15 amino acids. The germline V gene encodes CDR1 MNHEY and CDR2 SVGAGI. The CDR3 loop reads CASSYEVSYNSPLHF. DNA for the CDR3: TGTGCCAGCAGTTACGAGGTCTCCTATAATTCACCCCTCCACTTT.

The chain carries TRBV6-4 and TRBJ2-3, with 10 positions matching TRBD2. Germline V CDR1 and CDR2: MRHNA, SNTAGT. The length of the CDR3 is 13 residues. With 8 bases clipped from V and 10 bases from J, the junction kept 9 bases outside the gene matches. CDR3 amino acids: CASGKTGTSAQYF. In nucleotides, the CDR3 is TGTGCCAGCGGAAAGACCGGGACTAGCGCGCAGTATTTT.

This clone was counted once. This sequence joins TRBV9 and TRBJ2-3; 10 nucleotides agree with TRBD2. V trimming: 4 bases; J trimming: 1 base; junction bases outside the gene matches: 6. The CDR3 runs 16 residues. Germline CDR1 SGDLS, CDR2 YYNGEE. The CDR3 protein is CASSLSTSGGTDTQYF. CDR3 DNA: TGTGCCAGCAGCCTTTCCACTAGCGGGGGCACAGATACGCAGTATTTT.

The rearrangement links TRBV9 to TRBJ1-2; 10 positions agree with TRBD1. The germline gives CDR1 SGDLS, CDR2 YYNGEE. This CDR3 spans 19 amino acids. V gave up 3 bases and J gave up 0 bases; unmatched junction bases: 14. The CDR3 is CASSAEVRGTGVTNYGYTF. CDR3 nucleotide sequence: TGTGCCAGCAGCGCGGAAGTCAGGGGGACAGGGGTGACTAACTATGGCTACACCTTC.

Note on this clone: The missing conserved phenylalanine or tryptophan at the end of this CDR3 makes a read error likely. The chain carries TRBV5-1 and TRBJ2-7; D not certain. The CDR3 is 14 amino acids. Germline V lookup: CDR1 SGHRS, CDR2 YFSETQ. Between the trimmed V and J ends, which lost 0 bases and 1 base, there was a span of 8 bases. CDR3 coding DNA: TGCGCCAGCAGCTTGGAGCAGCGTTCCTACGAGCAGTACCTC. Amino acids: CASSLEQRSYEQYL.

The V gene is TRBV5-4, the J gene TRBJ2-2; perhaps TRBD1 as D (5 bases). V gave up 4 bases and J gave up 6 bases, with 10 bases separating them. The CDR3 is made up of 13 amino acids. Germline V gene sequence: CDR1 SGHNT, CDR2 YYREEE (reference sequence). The CDR3 DNA reads TGTGCCAGCAGCAACCAGGGCGCCGGGGAGCTGTTTTTT. Translated, it gives CASSNQGAGELFF.

The chain carries TRBV18 and TRBJ2-5, with 8 positions matching TRBD1. The V gene end was trimmed by 3 bases and the J gene end by 5 bases; junction bases not matched to a gene: 5. Germline values: CDR1 KGHSH, CDR2 LQKENI. This CDR3 is built from 14 residues. In nucleotides, the CDR3 is TGTGCCAGCTCACCGGGGACAGGACAGGAGACCCAGTACTTC. Protein product: CASSPGTGQETQYF.

V and J are TRBV6-1 and TRBJ1-2; TRBD1 matches at 8 bases. The V gene end was trimmed by 5 bases and the J gene end by 5 bases; junction bases not matched to a gene: 10. Germline V lookup: CDR1 MNHNS, CDR2 SASEGT. This CDR3 contains 15 residues. The CDR3 nucleotides are TGTGCCAGCAGTTCCGGACAGGGATACTGGTATGGCTACACCTTC. This codes for CASSSGQGYWYGYTF.

The chain has TRBV4-2 and TRBJ2-7, with D unresolved. CDR3 length: 15 amino acids. Germline V gene lookup returns CDR1 LGHNA and CDR2 YNFKEQ. Trimming removed 5 bases at V and 0 bases at J, with 14 bases between. The CDR3 bases are TGTGCCAGCAGCTTGAGCGAGCGACTCTCCTACGAGCAGTACTTC. Its protein product is CASSLSERLSYEQYF.

The chain joins TRBV11-3 to TRBJ2-7; TRBD2 matches at 7 bases. Unmatched junction bases numbered 5, after V lost 3 bases and J lost 6 bases. This CDR3 spans 13 amino acids. CDR1 and CDR2 (germline): SGHNT, YENEEA. CDR3 DNA: TGTGCCAGCAGCTTGGGGGGGAAGTCCGAGCAGTACTTC. It is translated as CASSLGGKSEQYF.

The rearrangement joins TRBV27 to TRBJ1-5, with D tentatively TRBD1 (5 bases). CDR1 and CDR2 (germline): MNHEY, SMNVEV (reference sequence). This CDR3 is 16 amino acids long. V lost 3 bases and J lost 2, with 14 bases in between. CDR3 sequence: CASSFLGPEGNQPQHF. As DNA, the CDR3 is TGTGCCAGCAGTTTTTTGGGGCCCGAAGGCAATCAGCCCCAGCATTTT.

The gene calls are TRBV4-3 and TRBJ2-5; the match to TRBD2 covers 11 bases. V lost 3 bases, J lost 4 bases, and 19 bases stayed unmatched. Germline lookup yields CDR1 LGHNA and CDR2 YSLEER. The CDR3 spans 20 residues. CDR3 residues: CASSHLLAGASSCGGETQYF. The CDR3 coding sequence is TGCGCCAGCAGCCATTTACTAGCGGGAGCCTCCTCCTGCGGCGGAGAGACCCAGTACTTC.

The chain joins TRBV19 to TRBJ2-7, with a tentative D call TRBD2 (6 bases). The germline V gene encodes CDR1 LNHDA and CDR2 SQIVND (reference sequence). V lost 5 bases, J lost 2 bases, and 13 bases lay in between. The CDR3 has 14 residues. The CDR3 DNA reads TGTGCCAGTAGTGCGGGACCGGGGGCCTACGAGCAGTACTTC. Its protein is CASSAGPGAYEQYF.

V gene TRBV7-9 combines with J gene TRBJ2-2; D remains unclear. CDR1 SEHNR and CDR2 FQNEAQ come from the germline V gene (reference sequence). The CDR3 spans 12 residues. Trimming took off 6 bases at V and 3 bases at J, with 5 bases between the two ends. DNA for the CDR3: TGTGCCAGCAGGTCTGACACCGGGGAGCTGTTTTTT. Translation gives CASRSDTGELFF. Complete variable domain (other parts from reference TRBV7-9 and TRBJ2-2): DTGVSQNPRHKITKRGQNVTFRCDPISEHNRLYWYRQTLGQGPEFLTYFQNEAQLEKSRLLSDRFSAERPKGSFSTLEIQRTEQGDSAMYLCASRSDTGELFFGEGSRLTVL.

V gene TRBV7-9 combines with J gene TRBJ2-7; TRBD2 aligns across 7 bases. V lost 5 bases and J lost 3; bases outside the gene matches: 16. The length of the CDR3 is 17 residues. The germline V gene encodes CDR1 SEHNR and CDR2 FQNEAQ (reference sequence). This chain's CDR3 is CASSQAGDLDILYEQYF. The DNA of the CDR3 is TGTGCCAGCAGCCAGGCGGGGGATTTGGACATTCTCTACGAGCAGTACTTC.

The chain couples TRBV28 to TRBJ1-2; D gene ambiguous. V gave up 4 bases and J gave up 5 bases, with 32 bases separating them. Germline CDR1 is MDHEN and CDR2 is SYDVKM. CDR3 length equals 20 residues. This chain's CDR3 is CASSSPPTVLTEIPLYGYTF. The CDR3, as DNA: TGTGCCAGCAGTTCCCCCCCTACGGTTTTAACAGAAATCCCCCTTTATGGCTACACCTTC.

The V gene is TRBV28, the J gene TRBJ2-7; a weak D match, TRBD2 (6 bases). CDR1 and CDR2 (germline): MDHEN, SYDVKM. Trimming cost V 11 bases and J 2 bases, with 16 bases left between them. There are 13 residues in the CDR3. The CDR3 DNA reads TGTGCCCTAGGCGGGCGGGGAACCTACGAGCAGTACTTC. It yields the protein CALGGRGTYEQYF. The full variable domain, rest sourced from reference TRBV28 and TRBJ2-7, is DVKVTQSSRYLVKRTGEKVFLECVQDMDHENMFWYRQDPGLGLRLIYFSYDVKMKEKGDIPEGYSVSREKKERFSLILESASTNQTSMYLCALGGRGTYEQYFGPGTRLTVT.